This is a list of T cell receptor beta chains from one sample in a study of identical twins. TCRdb re-derived calls from the 5' RACE reads in MiXCR, one entry per CDR3 protein. The sample shows 450,000 to 500,000 distinct CDR3 sequences, roughly an eighth of them seen only once. These data are also associated with another study on yellow fever vaccine responses in identical twins.

Material for sequencing was CD4+ T cells sorted from blood. These receptor sequences come from a young woman in good health. Each CDR3 is given with its conserved first and last residue. The D gene is left open where the match is weak. The size field is filled for only some rows; it gives once, few, many or a size class.

V gene: TRBV28; D gene: TRBD1; J gene: TRBJ2-7; clone size: -; CDR3 DNA: TGTGCCAGCAGATCACAGGGGAACTCCTACGAGCAGTACTTC; CDR3 protein: CASRSQGNSYEQYF
V gene: TRBV5-1; D gene: -; J gene: TRBJ2-5; clone size: -; CDR3 DNA: TGCGCCAGCAGCCGGGGAGGGCCAGGGGTAGGATCCAAAGAGACCCAGTACTTC; CDR3 protein: CASSRGGPGVGSKETQYF
V gene: TRBV29-1; D gene: TRBD1; J gene: TRBJ2-7; clone size: -; CDR3 DNA: TGCAGCGCCCGGACAGGGAGGTCCTACGAGCAGTACTTC; CDR3 protein: CSARTGRSYEQYF
V gene: TRBV6-5; D gene: -; J gene: TRBJ2-7; clone size: few; CDR3 DNA: TGTGCCAGCAGTTACAGGGGCCGAGCAGGGGGGGGCTACGAGCAGTACTTC; CDR3 protein: CASSYRGRAGGGYEQYF
V gene: TRBV6-2/TRBV6-3; D gene: -; J gene: TRBJ2-7; clone size: few; CDR3 DNA: TGTGCCAGCAGCCATCGCTCCTACGAGCAGTACTTC; CDR3 protein: CASSHRSYEQYF
V gene: TRBV7-2; D gene: -; J gene: TRBJ2-7; clone size: few; CDR3 DNA: TGTGCCAGCGGTAGGGGGAGGGGCTACGAGCAGTACTTC; CDR3 protein: CASGRGRGYEQYF
V gene: TRBV29-1; D gene: TRBD1; J gene: TRBJ2-1; clone size: -; CDR3 DNA: TGCAGCGTGAAGGACAGGGGATTCGCGGATGAGCAGTTCTTC; CDR3 protein: CSVKDRGFADEQFF
V gene: TRBV20-1; D gene: TRBD2; J gene: TRBJ2-7; clone size: few; CDR3 DNA: TGCAGTGCTAGACTAGCGGGAACCTACGAGCAGTACTTC; CDR3 protein: CSARLAGTYEQYF
V gene: TRBV18; D gene: -; J gene: TRBJ1-4; clone size: once; CDR3 DNA: TGTGCCAGCTCCATGTTGGAATCGGGAGAAAAACTGTTTTTT; CDR3 protein: CASSMLESGEKLFF
V gene: TRBV9; D gene: TRBD2; J gene: TRBJ2-2; clone size: -; CDR3 DNA: TGTGCCAGCAGCCCAGCCGGGACTAGCGGGAGGAACGCGAACACCGGGGAGCTGTTTTTT; CDR3 protein: CASSPAGTSGRNANTGELFF
V gene: TRBV20-1; D gene: -; J gene: TRBJ1-1; clone size: few; CDR3 DNA: TGCAGTGCTCGGATCCAGCCAGAAGGGGAAGCTTTCTTT; CDR3 protein: CSARIQPEGEAFF
V gene: TRBV24-1; D gene: -; J gene: TRBJ2-1; clone size: -; CDR3 DNA: TGTGCCACCAGTGATTTACGGCCAGACAGCTCCTACAATGAGCAGTTCTTC; CDR3 protein: CATSDLRPDSSYNEQFF
V gene: TRBV20-1; D gene: -; J gene: TRBJ2-7; clone size: -; CDR3 DNA: TGCAGTGCCAGCTTTGAGAGGCAGTACTTC; CDR3 protein: CSASFERQYF
V gene: TRBV7-8; D gene: TRBD2; J gene: TRBJ2-3; clone size: few; CDR3 DNA: TGTGCCAGCAGCGTAACGTCCCTAGCGGGGTTCCCAGATACGCAGTATTTT; CDR3 protein: CASSVTSLAGFPDTQYF
V gene: TRBV5-1; D gene: TRBD1; J gene: TRBJ2-5; clone size: -; CDR3 DNA: TGCGCCAGCAGCTTGTTACAGGGGGACAAGACCCAGTACTTC; CDR3 protein: CASSLLQGDKTQYF
V gene: TRBV12-3/TRBV12-4; D gene: TRBD1; J gene: TRBJ1-4; clone size: few; CDR3 DNA: TGTGCCAGCAGTTCCCGCACCCTGGACAGGGGAGGGGAAAAACTGTTTTTT; CDR3 protein: CASSSRTLDRGGEKLFF
V gene: TRBV3-1; D gene: TRBD2; J gene: TRBJ2-1; clone size: -; CDR3 DNA: TGTGCCAGCAGCCATTTCGTACTAGCGGGAAACCCTGGTGAGCAGTTCTTC; CDR3 protein: CASSHFVLAGNPGEQFF
V gene: TRBV12-3/TRBV12-4; D gene: TRBD2; J gene: TRBJ2-7; clone size: few; CDR3 DNA: TGTGCCAGCAGTCTAAGCGGGGCCTCGGCCGAGCAGTACTTC; CDR3 protein: CASSLSGASAEQYF
V gene: TRBV12-3/TRBV12-4; D gene: -; J gene: TRBJ2-3; clone size: few; CDR3 DNA: TGTGCCAGCAGTCCCGGAGGGGGGTTTGGCACAGATACGCAGTATTTT; CDR3 protein: CASSPGGGFGTDTQYF
V gene: TRBV29-1; D gene: -; J gene: TRBJ2-2; clone size: many; CDR3 DNA: TGCAGCGTTTGGGTGGAGAACACCGGGGAGCTGTTTTTT; CDR3 protein: CSVWVENTGELFF
V gene: TRBV7-2; D gene: -; J gene: TRBJ2-7; clone size: many; CDR3 DNA: TGTGCCAGCAGCTTTGGAGGGGGTTACGAGCAGTACTTC; CDR3 protein: CASSFGGGYEQYF
V gene: TRBV10-3; D gene: TRBD2; J gene: TRBJ2-1; clone size: few; CDR3 DNA: TGTGCCATCAGTGAGGGACTAGCGGGAGGAGATGAGCAGTTCTTC; CDR3 protein: CAISEGLAGGDEQFF
V gene: TRBV20-1; D gene: TRBD2; J gene: TRBJ2-1; clone size: few; CDR3 DNA: TGCAGTGCTAGAGCCTTAGCCCCCCCCCAGCGGGAGGGCCTTCCGGCTTTCAATGAGCAGTTCTTC; CDR3 protein: CSARALAPPQREGLPAFNEQFF
V gene: TRBV9; D gene: -; J gene: TRBJ2-5; clone size: -; CDR3 DNA: TGTGCCAGCAGACGCCTCGAGGGGCTGGGGGAGACCCAGTACTTC; CDR3 protein: CASRRLEGLGETQYF
V gene: TRBV11-2; D gene: -; J gene: TRBJ2-3; clone size: -; CDR3 DNA: TGTGCCAGCAGCTTATTATTTTCGGACAGACCTAACACAGATACGCAGTATTTT; CDR3 protein: CASSLLFSDRPNTDTQYF
V gene: TRBV10-3; D gene: -; J gene: TRBJ2-1; clone size: -; CDR3 DNA: TGTGCCATCAGTGAAGGAGCGGGCCCGGGAGTTGAGCAGTTCTTC; CDR3 protein: CAISEGAGPGVEQFF
V gene: TRBV6-6; D gene: -; J gene: TRBJ2-7; clone size: few; CDR3 DNA: TGTGCCAGCAGTTACTCGGACAGCGAGCAGTACTTC; CDR3 protein: CASSYSDSEQYF
V gene: TRBV7-2; D gene: TRBD1; J gene: TRBJ2-1; clone size: -; CDR3 DNA: TGTGCCAGCACCTCGGGACAGGGTGGCGATGAGCAGTTCTTC; CDR3 protein: CASTSGQGGDEQFF
V gene: TRBV5-1; D gene: -; J gene: TRBJ2-5; clone size: -; CDR3 DNA: TGCGCCAGCATGAGAGACCTTCTCCAAGAGACCCAGTACTTC; CDR3 protein: CASMRDLLQETQYF
V gene: TRBV13; D gene: -; J gene: TRBJ2-1; clone size: -; CDR3 DNA: TGTGCCAGCAGCTTGGTATGGGGGACCTCCTACAATGAGCAGTTCTTC; CDR3 protein: CASSLVWGTSYNEQFF
V gene: TRBV20-1; D gene: -; J gene: TRBJ2-7; clone size: -; CDR3 DNA: TGCAGTGCTAGAGATGCGGTAGTTAAAATCTACGAGCAGTACTTC; CDR3 protein: CSARDAVVKIYEQYF
V gene: TRBV11-3; D gene: TRBD2; J gene: TRBJ2-2; clone size: few; CDR3 DNA: TGTGCCAGTTCAGCGGGAGGAAGGACCGGGGAGCTGTTTTTT; CDR3 protein: CASSAGGRTGELFF
V gene: TRBV5-1; D gene: -; J gene: TRBJ1-1; clone size: -; CDR3 DNA: TGCGCCAGCAGGGTTGCGACAGCAAACACTGAAGCTTTCTTT; CDR3 protein: CASRVATANTEAFF
V gene: TRBV7-2; D gene: -; J gene: TRBJ2-7; clone size: -; CDR3 DNA: TGTGCCAGCAGCCCAAATTCTTTCCGGACAAGCTCCTACGAGCAGTACTTC; CDR3 protein: CASSPNSFRTSSYEQYF
V gene: TRBV11-3; D gene: TRBD2; J gene: TRBJ2-3; clone size: -; CDR3 DNA: TGTGCCAGCAGCCGCGGAATAGCGGGGGGCACAGATACGCAGTATTTT; CDR3 protein: CASSRGIAGGTDTQYF
V gene: TRBV7-2; D gene: -; J gene: TRBJ2-7; clone size: -; CDR3 DNA: TGTGCCAGCACCCTAGGGTCCTACGAGCAGTACTTC; CDR3 protein: CASTLGSYEQYF
V gene: TRBV5-6; D gene: -; J gene: TRBJ2-7; clone size: once; CDR3 DNA: TGTGCCAGCAGCTTGCGGGGGGCGGGAACCTACGAGCAGTACTTC; CDR3 protein: CASSLRGAGTYEQYF
V gene: TRBV20-1; D gene: TRBD2; J gene: TRBJ2-7; clone size: few; CDR3 DNA: TGCAGTGCTAGGTCCGAACTAGCGGGAGATGGTTACGAGCAGTACTTC; CDR3 protein: CSARSELAGDGYEQYF
V gene: TRBV12-3/TRBV12-4; D gene: -; J gene: TRBJ1-2; clone size: many; CDR3 DNA: TGTGCCAGCAGTTTAGTCGGGAGTCCGGGAAGCTACACCTTC; CDR3 protein: CASSLVGSPGSYTF
V gene: TRBV4-3; D gene: -; J gene: TRBJ1-5; clone size: -; CDR3 DNA: TGCGCCAGCAGCCAAGAGGCGGGGAGCAATCAGCCCCAGCATTTT; CDR3 protein: CASSQEAGSNQPQHF
V gene: TRBV6-1; D gene: TRBD1; J gene: TRBJ1-1; clone size: -; CDR3 DNA: TGTGCCAGCAGTGAACACAGGGGGAACACTGAAGCTTTCTTT; CDR3 protein: CASSEHRGNTEAFF
V gene: TRBV18; D gene: TRBD2; J gene: TRBJ2-3; clone size: -; CDR3 DNA: TGTGCCAGCTCAACCGGACTAGCGGGAGGGCCAGATACGCAGTATTTT; CDR3 protein: CASSTGLAGGPDTQYF
V gene: TRBV12-3/TRBV12-4; D gene: -; J gene: TRBJ1-1; clone size: few; CDR3 DNA: TGTGCCAGCAGTTTCCCCAGGGGCACTGAAGCTTTCTTT; CDR3 protein: CASSFPRGTEAFF
V gene: TRBV7-3; D gene: TRBD1; J gene: TRBJ2-7; clone size: -; CDR3 DNA: TGTGCCAGCGCCTTAGGGACAGGGAGCTACGAGCAGTACTTC; CDR3 protein: CASALGTGSYEQYF
V gene: TRBV9; D gene: TRBD1; J gene: TRBJ2-7; clone size: -; CDR3 DNA: TGTGCCAGCAGCGTAGAGGCAGGGGGCATATACGAGCAGTACTTC; CDR3 protein: CASSVEAGGIYEQYF
V gene: TRBV6-5; D gene: -; J gene: TRBJ1-5; clone size: many; CDR3 DNA: TGTGCCAGCAGTTTAGCGGGAGGAAGTCAGCCCCAGCATTTT; CDR3 protein: CASSLAGGSQPQHF
V gene: TRBV5-1; D gene: -; J gene: TRBJ2-7; clone size: -; CDR3 DNA: TGCGCCAGCAGCTTGGTGTCGGGGCCGACCTACGAGCAGTACTTC; CDR3 protein: CASSLVSGPTYEQYF
V gene: TRBV18; D gene: -; J gene: TRBJ1-5; clone size: few; CDR3 DNA: TGTGCCAGCTCACCACAGGGGCGCCAGCCCCAGCATTTT; CDR3 protein: CASSPQGRQPQHF
V gene: TRBV20-1; D gene: TRBD2; J gene: TRBJ2-2; clone size: -; CDR3 DNA: TGCAGTGCCAGGGCTAGCGGGGCGAACACCGGGGAGCTGTTTTTT; CDR3 protein: CSARASGANTGELFF
V gene: TRBV11-2; D gene: -; J gene: TRBJ2-1; clone size: -; CDR3 DNA: TGTGCCAGCAGCTTAGACAGCCAAACTTATGGGCAGTTCTTC; CDR3 protein: CASSLDSQTYGQFF
V gene: TRBV28; D gene: -; J gene: TRBJ1-1; clone size: few; CDR3 DNA: TGTGCCAGCAGTTTATTCGGGCGAGGGATGAACACTGAAGCTTTCTTT; CDR3 protein: CASSLFGRGMNTEAFF
V gene: TRBV7-9; D gene: TRBD2; J gene: TRBJ2-3; clone size: many; CDR3 DNA: TGTGCGAGCCACCCTAGCGGGGGTTCAGATACGCAGTATTTT; CDR3 protein: CASHPSGGSDTQYF
V gene: TRBV4-3; D gene: -; J gene: TRBJ2-7; clone size: few; CDR3 DNA: TGCGCCAGCAGCCAAGATCGCGGGTTCGAGCAGTACTTC; CDR3 protein: CASSQDRGFEQYF
V gene: TRBV7-9; D gene: -; J gene: TRBJ2-1; clone size: -; CDR3 DNA: TGTGCCAGCAGCTTCAGTCAGGGCGATGAGCAGTTCTTC; CDR3 protein: CASSFSQGDEQFF
V gene: TRBV5-1; D gene: TRBD2; J gene: TRBJ2-2; clone size: -; CDR3 DNA: TGCGCCAGCAGCTCTAAAGCGGGAGGGACGAACACCGGGGAGCTGTTTTTT; CDR3 protein: CASSSKAGGTNTGELFF
V gene: TRBV29-1; D gene: -; J gene: TRBJ2-4; clone size: many; CDR3 DNA: TGCAGCGTTGAAGAATCGGTAAACATTCAGTACTTC; CDR3 protein: CSVEESVNIQYF
V gene: TRBV5-1; D gene: -; J gene: TRBJ2-5; clone size: -; CDR3 DNA: TGCGCCAGCAGCCCAATTCGGGGGTCACAAGAGACCCAGTACTTC; CDR3 protein: CASSPIRGSQETQYF
V gene: TRBV7-6; D gene: -; J gene: TRBJ1-4; clone size: once; CDR3 DNA: TGTGCCAGCAGCTTAGGGGGGACAAGAGATGAAAAACTGTTTTTT; CDR3 protein: CASSLGGTRDEKLFF